Each of the 12 T cell receptor beta chains below was sequenced from the same sample in a study of control samples from healthy donors and cancer patients. The method was immunoSEQ multiplex PCR; TCRdb's version includes in-frame clones alone and lacks a portion of them. This sample has around 41,000 clones, with approximately 82% found just once. Specimen: PBMCs. The receptors here all came from a woman aged 55-75 years with lung cancer.

This clone was found once. The V and J genes are TRBV21-1 and TRBJ2-3. TRBV21-1 is a pseudogene. The CDR3 totals 12 residues. Here the CDR3 DNA reads TGTGCCAGCAGCAGAATCACAGATACGCAGTATTTT. This sequence encodes CASSRITDTQYF.

This chain uses TRBV18 with TRBJ1-5; 8 nucleotides match TRBD1. CDR1 and CDR2 from the germline V gene are KGHSH and LQKENI. The trim removed 3 bases at V and 3 bases at J, leaving 1 base unmatched. This CDR3 is 14 amino acids long. The CDR3 loop is CASSPGQANQPQHF. The CDR3 region has the DNA TGTGCCAGCTCACCGGGACAGGCCAATCAGCCCCAGCATTTT.

The chain links TRBV19 to TRBJ1-2; possibly TRBD1 for D (6 bases). V shed 2 bases and J shed 6 bases, with 16 bases lying between them. CDR3 size: 15 residues. The germline V gene has CDR1 LNHDA and CDR2 SQIVND (reference sequence). The CDR3 DNA sequence: TGTGCCAGTAGTATATACGGGGGGCCAAGTGATGGCTACACCTTC. Its translation: CASSIYGGPSDGYTF.

The CDR3 loop reads CASSALRGYYGYTF. CDR3 sequence (DNA): TGTGCCAGCAGCGCCTTACGGGGTTACTATGGCTACACCTTC. The gene calls are TRBV11-2 and TRBJ1-2; D is uncertain. CDR3 length equals 14 residues. CDR1 and CDR2 from the germline V gene are SGHAT and FQNNGV. V lost 5 bases and J 3 bases, leaving 13 bases between the germline ends.

The chain uses TRBV5-6 and TRBJ1-5; D is undetermined. The CDR3 is 12 residues long. Between the trimmed V and J ends, which lost 2 bases and 7 bases, there was a span of 7 bases. Germline CDR1 is SGHDT and CDR2 is YYEEEE. The CDR3 DNA reads TGTGCCAGCAGCTTATTCCGGCAGCCCCAGCATTTT. It encodes CASSLFRQPQHF.

The chain uses TRBV5-1 and TRBJ2-2; D uncertain. The CDR3 covers 13 residues. V was trimmed by 0 bases and J by 5 bases, leaving 5 bases between them. The germline gives CDR1 SGHRS, CDR2 YFSETQ. The CDR3 sequence: CASSLAVTGELFF. The CDR3 DNA reads TGCGCCAGCAGCTTGGCGGTTACCGGGGAGCTGTTTTTT.

V and J are TRBV3-1 (or the pseudogene TRBV3-2) and TRBJ2-3; TRBD2 matches at 9 bases. Germline assignment: CDR1 LGHDT and CDR2 YNNKEL (reference sequence). V lost 6 bases to trimming and J lost 2 bases; unmatched junction nucleotides: 6. The CDR3 is 15 residues long. CDR3 protein: CASSRSGGSTDTQYF. CDR3 in DNA: TGTGCCAGCAGTCGTAGCGGGGGCTCCACAGATACGCAGTATTTT.

This clone came up a few times. This chain links TRBV5-6 with TRBJ2-3, with a tentative D call TRBD1 (6 bases). Per the germline V gene, CDR1 is SGHDT and CDR2 is YYEEEE. There are 14 residues in the CDR3. The V gene lost 3 bases and the J gene lost 0 bases, with 8 bases spanning the gap. This CDR3 reads CASSSTGSTDTQYF. In DNA, the CDR3 is TGTGCCAGCAGCTCAACAGGGAGCACAGATACGCAGTATTTT.

Comments on this clone: The junction and the germline gene differ at one end; a read error may be behind it. This sequence joins TRBV7-7 and TRBJ2-7; D is possibly TRBD2 (7 bases). The CDR3 totals 13 residues. CDR1 and CDR2 (germline): SSHAT, FNYEAQ (reference sequence). The CDR3 protein is CASSQGTTSEQYF. CDR3 sequence (DNA): TGTGCTAGCAGCCAGGGGACTACTAGCGAGCAGTACTTC.

The V gene is TRBV6-2 or TRBV6-3, the J gene TRBJ1-1; D unclear. In germline, CDR1 is MNHEY, CDR2 SVGEGT. V shed 7 bases and J shed 7 bases, with 16 bases lying between them. CDR3 length: 13 residues. Here the CDR3 DNA reads TGTGCCAGCAACCCCCTCAGTGGGTTTGAAGCTTTCTTT. It translates to CASNPLSGFEAFF.

The gene calls are TRBV10-3 and TRBJ1-2; the match to TRBD1 covers 9 bases. V lost 3 bases to trimming and J lost 5 bases; unmatched junction nucleotides: 16. Germline assignment: CDR1 ENHRY and CDR2 SYGVKD. The CDR3 sequence is 18 residues long. The CDR3 region has the DNA TGTGCCATCAGTGATCAGTTTAGGACAGGGGTTAAGCGGTATGGCTACACCTTC. This gives the protein CAISDQFRTGVKRYGYTF.

The V gene is TRBV29-1, the J gene TRBJ2-5; possibly TRBD1 or TRBD2 for D (5 bases each). The germline V gene encodes CDR1 SQVTM and CDR2 ANQGSEA. Trimming stripped 5 bases from V and 1 base from J, with 14 bases between. This CDR3 is built from 14 residues. The CDR3, as DNA: TGCAGCGTTTTTGCCTGGGGGACCCAAGAGACCCAGTACTTC. The encoded protein is CSVFAWGTQETQYF.